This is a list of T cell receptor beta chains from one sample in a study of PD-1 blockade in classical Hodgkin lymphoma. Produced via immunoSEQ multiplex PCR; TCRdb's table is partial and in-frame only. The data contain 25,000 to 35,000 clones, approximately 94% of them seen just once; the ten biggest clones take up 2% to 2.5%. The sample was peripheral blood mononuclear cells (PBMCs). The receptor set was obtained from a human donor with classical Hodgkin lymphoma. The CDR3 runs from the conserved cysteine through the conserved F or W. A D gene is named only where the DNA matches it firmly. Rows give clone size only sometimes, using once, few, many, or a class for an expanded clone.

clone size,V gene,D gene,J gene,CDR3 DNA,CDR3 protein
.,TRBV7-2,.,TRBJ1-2,TGTGCCAGCAGCTTCCGTTGGGGGGCTGTGGACTATGGCTACACCTTC,CASSFRWGAVDYGYTF
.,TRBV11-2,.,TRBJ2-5,TGTGCCAGCAGCTTAGATCTGAGGCTCCAGCGGATCCAAGAGACCCAGTACTTC,CASSLDLRLQRIQETQYF
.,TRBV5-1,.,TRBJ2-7,TGCGCCAGCAGCAGGAGGGAGAGAGGGCTCGAGCAGTACTTC,CASSRRERGLEQYF
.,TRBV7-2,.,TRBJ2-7,TGTGCCAGCAGCTTAGCGAGGGTGTTGACCTACGAGCAGTACTTC,CASSLARVLTYEQYF
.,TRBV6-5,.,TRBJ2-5,TGTGCCAGCAGGACCCGGACGGCTAAAGAGACCCAGTACTTC,CASRTRTAKETQYF
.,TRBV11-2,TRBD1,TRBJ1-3,TGTGCCAGCAGCGACCGGGACAGCAAAAACACCATATATTTT,CASSDRDSKNTIYF
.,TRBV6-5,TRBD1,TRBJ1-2,TGTGCCAGCAGACCGGGACAGGGTTATTACTATGGCTACACCTTC,CASRPGQGYYYGYTF
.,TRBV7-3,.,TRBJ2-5,TGTGCCAGCAGCTTGGTCCGGTCAGAGACCCAGTACTTC,CASSLVRSETQYF
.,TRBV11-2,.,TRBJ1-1,TGTGCCAGCAGCTTGCGGACTCATGGACAACCCAAAGCTTTCTTT,CASSLRTHGQPKAFF
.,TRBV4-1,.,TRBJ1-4,TGCGCCAGCAGCCAAAGGACAGAGACTAATGAAAAACTGTTTTTT,CASSQRTETNEKLFF
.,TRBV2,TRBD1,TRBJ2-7,TGTGCCAGTGCGGGACAGGGTTTCGAGCAGTACTTC,CASAGQGFEQYF
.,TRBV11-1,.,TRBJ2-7,TGTGCCAGCAGCTTAACCGGGGCCTACGAGCAGTACTTC,CASSLTGAYEQYF
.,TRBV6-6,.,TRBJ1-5,TGTGCCAGCAGACTCGGGACACTTCAGCCCCAGCATTTT,CASRLGTLQPQHF
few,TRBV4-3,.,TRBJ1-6,TGCGCCAGCAGCCAAGAGTGGGAGGGGGTCAATTCACCCCTCCACTTT,CASSQEWEGVNSPLHF
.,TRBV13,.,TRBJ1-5,TGTGCCAGCAGCTTAGGCAATCAGCCCCAGCATTTT,CASSLGNQPQHF